The TCR beta chain described here comes from a study of blood T cell repertoires in COVID-19. Study as a whole: COVID-19 samples, acute and convalescent, were from the United States, Italy and Spain. The cDNA or gDNA used as material had been derived from T cells, B-cell-depleted T cells, or PBMCs.

Measured with immunoSEQ multiplex PCR; TCRdb has only the in-frame clones, and not every one. The sample yields a few hundred thousand clones, roughly 87% seen once. Trimming left V 11 bases short and J 1 base short, with 14 bases between. The CDR3 extends over 13 amino acids. The germline V gene encodes CDR1 LNHDA and CDR2 SQIVND (reference sequence). Assignments of participants to cohorts depended upon their own reported clinical history. Recovered status in Cohort 3 required two negative PCRs, clearance, or symptom resolution. Sequenced material: PBMCs or T cells enriched from blood (not recorded which). The sequence came from a woman in her thirties who had recovered from COVID-19. The chain uses TRBV19 and TRBJ1-1; no clear D. The CDR3 DNA reads TGTGCCGCTTCGAGCAGGCCGAACACTGAAGCTTTCTTT. It specifies CAASSRPNTEAFF.